This T cell receptor beta chain was captured in a study of OX40 agonist ivuxolimab in advanced cancers. About the research overall: Three partial responders included one hepatocellular carcinoma patient and two cutaneous melanoma patients.

CDR1 is SNHLY, CDR2 FYNNEI, per germline. The V and J ends lost 6 bases and 4 bases respectively, with 10 bases between them. This CDR3 region has 14 residues. The assay was immunoSEQ multiplex PCR, and TCRdb's table has in-frame clones only and misses some. The repertoire has 50,000 to 65,000 clones, roughly 86% of them found once; the top ten carry 0.95% to 1.4%. Specimen: CD4+ or CD8+ T cells sorted from blood, collected in a trial of the OX40 agonist ivuxolimab. The TCR comes from an adult with an advanced solid tumor such as melanoma, head and neck, liver or kidney cancer. The rearrangement uses TRBV2 and TRBJ2-6, with D tentatively TRBD2 (6 bases). The CDR3 spells CASRRGSGANVLTF. CDR3 in DNA: TGTGCCAGCAGGCGGGGATCCGGGGCCAACGTCCTGACTTTC.